What follows are 29 T cell receptor beta chains derived from one specimen sequenced in a study of blood T cell repertoires in COVID-19. Generated by immunoSEQ multiplex PCR, the TCRdb table keeps only in-frame clones and is missing some. The repertoire includes around 250,000 clones, under 85% of them detected once, and about 2% sits in the top ten. The sample was peripheral blood. The receptors come from a man between 25 and 39 years old who had recovered from COVID-19.

The chain couples TRBV11-1 to TRBJ2-3; 10 nucleotides line up with TRBD1. Per germline, CDR1 SGHAT and CDR2 FQDESV (reference sequence). This CDR3 is 14 amino acids long. The trim removed 3 bases at V and 6 bases at J, leaving 3 bases unmatched. CDR3 loop: CASSLDRGTDTQYF. In DNA form, the CDR3 reads TGTGCCAGCAGCTTGGACAGGGGGACGGATACGCAGTATTTT.

The rearrangement joins TRBV7-7 to TRBJ2-1, with 8 nucleotides matching TRBD1. V lost 4 bases to trimming and J lost 0 bases; unmatched junction nucleotides: 5. The CDR3 runs 16 residues. Germline V gives CDR1 SSHAT, CDR2 FNYEAQ (reference sequence). The CDR3, as DNA: TGTGCCAGCAGCTCCCGACAGGGGAGCTCCTACAATGAGCAGTTCTTC. Translating gives CASSSRQGSSYNEQFF.

The chain recombines TRBV6-5 with TRBJ1-2; TRBD1 matches at 7 bases. In germline, CDR1 is MNHEY, CDR2 SVGAGI. With V trimmed by 6 bases and J by 8 bases, 9 bases remained unmatched. CDR3 length equals 13 residues. The CDR3 DNA follows: TGTGCCAGCAGGCCCGACAGGGCTAACGGCTACACCTTC. Translated, it gives CASRPDRANGYTF.

This clone is a singleton in its sample. The V and J genes are TRBV5-4 and TRBJ1-3; D is possibly TRBD1 (6 bases). The germline V gene has CDR1 SGHNT and CDR2 YYREEE (reference sequence). The CDR3 runs to 14 residues. V gave up 5 bases and J gave up 0 bases, with 9 bases separating them. The CDR3 DNA follows: TGTGCCAGCAGTCGGACAGTCTCTGGAAACACCATATATTTT. This encodes CASSRTVSGNTIYF.

A remark on this clone: Distinct nucleotide sequences in the sample also encode this CDR3. The gene calls are TRBV6-4 and TRBJ2-3, with 12 nucleotides matching TRBD2. CDR3 length equals 15 residues. The J segment lost 0 bases and the V segment lost 5 bases, leaving 0 bases of the junction unmatched. Germline lookup yields CDR1 MRHNA and CDR2 SNTAGT. CDR3 protein: CASSLAGGSTDTQYF. CDR3 coding DNA: TGTGCCAGCAGTCTAGCGGGGGGGAGCACAGATACGCAGTATTTT.

The gene calls are TRBV6-6 and TRBJ1-5; D might be TRBD1 (5 bases). The V end was cut by 4 bases, the J end by 0 bases, with 13 bases between. This CDR3 contains 16 residues. Looked up from germline, CDR1 is MNHNY and CDR2 is SVGAGI (reference sequence). The CDR3 spells CASSFGHSNSNQPQHF. The CDR3 DNA is TGTGCCAGCAGTTTTGGACACTCAAATAGCAATCAGCCCCAGCATTTT.

The chain is built from TRBV6-5 and TRBJ1-1; 7 bases agree with TRBD1. The CDR3 is made up of 14 amino acids. J was trimmed by 0 bases and V by 6 bases; bases with no gene match: 4. The germline V gene has CDR1 MNHEY and CDR2 SVGAGI. Written as DNA, the CDR3 is TGTGCCAGCAGCGGGACAGACTTGAACACTGAAGCTTTCTTT. This codes for CASSGTDLNTEAFF.

The chain carries TRBV23-1 and TRBJ2-7; 9 bases fit TRBD1. TRBV23-1 is recorded as an ORF, its role being uncertain. V dropped 3 bases and J dropped 3; count of bases not matched to a gene: 12. The CDR3 totals 17 residues. CDR3 sequence (DNA): TGCGCCAGCAGTCACGGGGACAGGGATGGTATGGGCTACGAGCAGTACGTC. Amino acids: CASSHGDRDGMGYEQYV.

The gene calls are TRBV7-3 and TRBJ2-2; 7 bases align to TRBD1. The CDR3 contains 14 residues. In germline, CDR1 is SGHTA, CDR2 FQGTGA. The junction had 3 bases not matched to a gene; V was cut back by 6 bases and J by 2 bases. The DNA for the CDR3 is TGTGCCAGCAGTCGGGACAGCAACACCGGGGAGCTGTTTTTT. Residues: CASSRDSNTGELFF.

The chain is built from TRBV6-1 and TRBJ2-5; the D gene is possibly TRBD2 (6 bases). Germline V gives CDR1 MNHNS, CDR2 SASEGT. Trimming removed 0 bases from V and 2 bases from J, with 16 bases in between. The CDR3 contains 17 residues. Here the CDR3 reads CASSEALLGGWQETQYF. CDR3 sequence (DNA): TGTGCCAGCAGTGAAGCGCTTCTGGGGGGTTGGCAAGAGACCCAGTACTTC.

This clone was found a few times. The CDR3 DNA is TGCGCCAGTGCGGACAGGGGAGGTTCGGGTTATGGCTACACCTTC. It specifies CASADRGGSGYGYTF. This chain joins TRBV5-1 and TRBJ1-2; 9 nucleotides line up with TRBD1. Germline loops: CDR1 SGHRS, CDR2 YFSETQ. This CDR3 spans 15 amino acids. V dropped 8 bases and J dropped 5; count of bases not matched to a gene: 13.

The V and J genes are TRBV11-2 and TRBJ2-3; a weak D match, TRBD2 (6 bases). Germline V gene data show CDR1 as SGHAT and CDR2 as FQNNGV. This CDR3 region has 12 residues. Trimming cost V 5 bases and J 9 bases, with 12 bases left between them. CDR3: CASSGGGVTQYF. Written as DNA, the CDR3 is TGTGCCAGCAGCGGGGGAGGAGTGACGCAGTATTTT.

The chain carries TRBV7-6 and TRBJ2-1; TRBD2 aligns across 10 bases. Germline V CDR1 and CDR2: SGHVS, FNYEAQ. Trimming took 0 bases from V and 4 from J; bases not matched to a gene: 3. The CDR3 is made up of 16 amino acids. The CDR3 DNA reads TGTGCCAGCAGCTTAGCGCGAGCGGGGGGGTACAATGAGCAGTTCTTC. It translates to CASSLARAGGYNEQFF.

The V call is TRBV12-3 or TRBV12-4, the J call TRBJ1-2; unclear D gene. This CDR3 region has 13 residues. Trimming pared 5 bases from V and 3 bases from J, leaving 10 bases between. For the CDR3, the DNA is TGTGCCAGCAGTCGGAGCCCAGACTATGGCTACACCTTC. This encodes CASSRSPDYGYTF.

This CDR3 is CSSGVRETQYF. The CDR3 region has the DNA TGCAGCTCGGGGGTGAGGGAGACCCAGTACTTC. This chain connects TRBV29-1 to TRBJ2-5; perhaps TRBD2 as D (6 bases). Germline CDR1 and CDR2: SQVTM and ANQGSEA. The length of the CDR3 is 11 residues. The V gene lost 8 bases and the J gene lost 5 bases, with 12 bases spanning the gap.

This clone was recorded once. The chain combines TRBV3-1 (or the pseudogene TRBV3-2) with TRBJ2-5; 15 bases match TRBD2. This CDR3 contains 16 residues. Germline V CDR1 and CDR2: LGHDT, YNNKEL (reference sequence). The junction had 2 bases not matched to a gene; V was cut back by 4 bases and J by 2 bases. The CDR3 DNA reads as TGTGCCAGCAGCCCCGGACTAGCGGGGGGGCAAGAGACCCAGTACTTC. Translated, it gives CASSPGLAGGQETQYF.

The V and J genes are TRBV4-1 and TRBJ2-3; D remains unclear. V was clipped by 1 base and J by 6 bases, with 11 bases between them. The CDR3 is 14 residues long. Germline V gives CDR1 MGHRA, CDR2 YSYEKL. Here the CDR3 reads CASSQGERKDTQYF. The DNA for the CDR3 is TGCGCCAGCAGCCAAGGTGAGCGTAAGGATACGCAGTATTTT.

The V gene is TRBV13, the J gene TRBJ1-3; no clear D. In germline, CDR1 is PRHDT, CDR2 FYEKMQ (reference sequence). Between the trimmed V and J ends, which lost 1 base and 8 bases, there was a span of 12 bases. The CDR3 is 14 amino acids. CDR3 in amino acids: CASSLDRRSHTIYF. CDR3 coding DNA: TGTGCCAGCAGCTTAGATCGTCGGTCGCACACCATATATTTT.

This chain joins TRBV27 and TRBJ2-2; 12 nucleotides agree with TRBD2. Unmatched junction bases numbered 3, after V lost 7 bases and J lost 6 bases. From germline, CDR1 is MNHEY and CDR2 SMNVEV (reference sequence). The CDR3 spans 14 residues. DNA of the CDR3: TGTGCCAGCACCCCTAGCGGGGGGGCCGGGGAGCTGTTTTTT. Translated: CASTPSGGAGELFF.

The V call is TRBV12-5, the J call TRBJ1-1, with TRBD1 as a possible D gene (6 bases). V was pared by 1 base and J by 6 bases, with 15 bases between. CDR3 length: 15 amino acids. Germline values: CDR1 LGHNT, CDR2 FRNRAP. CDR3 bases: TGTGCTAGTGGTTTGGGGACAGTGGAGTCGGCTGAAGCTTTCTTT. It is translated as CASGLGTVESAEAFF.

J is TRBJ2-6 and V is TRBV29-1; 9 bases align to TRBD1. The CDR3 consists of 18 residues. The germline V gene encodes CDR1 SQVTM and CDR2 ANQGSEA. J was trimmed by 0 bases and V by 5 bases; bases with no gene match: 11. The CDR3 loop reads CSVRVRGQGDSGANVLTF. Written as DNA, the CDR3 is TGCAGCGTTCGGGTGCGGGGACAGGGTGACTCTGGGGCCAACGTCCTGACTTTC.

This chain uses TRBV5-1 with TRBJ2-5; possibly TRBD1 for D (6 bases). Trimming left V 2 bases short and J 3 bases short, with 11 bases between. The CDR3 sequence is 14 residues long. The V gene's germline CDR1 is SGHRS and CDR2 YFSETQ. CDR3 sequence: CASSLGQLEETQYF. DNA for the CDR3: TGCGCCAGCAGCTTAGGACAGCTAGAAGAGACCCAGTACTTC. The variable domain in full, with the rest retrieved from reference TRBV5-1 and TRBJ2-5, is KAGVTQTPRYLIKTRGQQVTLSCSPISGHRSVSWYQQTPGQGLQFLFEYFSETQRNKGNFPGRFSGRQFSNSRSEMNVSTLELGDSALYLCASSLGQLEETQYFGPGTRLLVL.

V is TRBV5-6 and J is TRBJ1-2, with D uncertain. The CDR3 runs 14 residues. V was pared by 0 bases and J by 6 bases, with 12 bases between. The V gene's germline CDR1 is SGHDT and CDR2 YYEEEE. The CDR3 here is CASSLDVAGHGYTF. DNA for the CDR3: TGTGCCAGCAGCTTGGATGTGGCAGGTCATGGCTACACCTTC.

The genes are TRBV10-3 and TRBJ2-1; TRBD1 aligns across 9 bases. From germline, CDR1 is ENHRY and CDR2 SYGVKD. The V segment lost 4 bases and the J segment 4 bases; nucleotides outside the gene matches: 11. The CDR3 length is 17 residues. The CDR3 loop reads CAISGLYGTGIYNEQFF. CDR3 DNA sequence: TGTGCCATCAGTGGGCTTTACGGGACAGGGATTTACAATGAGCAGTTCTTC.

The rearrangement joins TRBV2 to TRBJ2-7; D is possibly TRBD2 (6 bases). CDR3 size: 15 residues. Germline V gene lookup returns CDR1 SNHLY and CDR2 FYNNEI. Trimming stripped 8 bases from V and 3 bases from J, with 20 bases between. The CDR3 region has the DNA TGTGCCAGCTCGACCCGCCGGGACTTAAACTACGAGCAGTACTTC. This gives the protein CASSTRRDLNYEQYF.

This clone was picked up one time. DNA of the CDR3: TGTGCCAGCAGCATAGGCAGCCAGCGGGGGGCGAACACCGGGGAGCTGTTTTTT. This gives the protein CASSIGSQRGANTGELFF. The V and J genes are TRBV21-1 and TRBJ2-2; the D call TRBD2 from the table was never checked on the DNA. TRBV21-1 is designated a pseudogene. The CDR3 runs to 18 residues.

V is TRBV12-5 and J is TRBJ2-7, with TRBD1 as a possible D gene (5 bases). Trimming stripped 5 bases from V and 11 bases from J, with 13 bases between. Germline loops: CDR1 LGHNT, CDR2 FRNRAP. The CDR3 runs 11 residues. The CDR3 here is CASGRLTVEYF. The CDR3 DNA reads as TGTGCTAGTGGTCGCCTGACAGTGGAGTACTTC.

The CDR3: CASSLGSSYGYTF. The CDR3 DNA is TGTGCCAGCAGCTTGGGTTCCAGCTATGGCTACACCTTC. This chain uses TRBV5-6 with TRBJ1-2; no clear D gene. Trimming stripped 0 bases from V and 4 bases from J, with 7 bases between. CDR1 is SGHDT, CDR2 YYEEEE, per germline. CDR3 length: 13 amino acids. The complete variable domain, with remaining parts taken from reference TRBV5-6 and TRBJ1-2, reads DAGVTQSPTHLIKTRGQQVTLRCSPKSGHDTVSWYQQALGQGPQFIFQYYEEEERQRGNFPDRFSGHQFPNYSSELNVNALLLGDSALYLCASSLGSSYGYTFGSGTRLTVV.

This clone was counted at least ten times. This chain uses TRBV5-6 with TRBJ2-2; the D gene is possibly TRBD1 (6 bases). Trimming removed 4 bases at V and 8 bases at J, with 15 bases between. The CDR3 spans 14 residues. Per germline, CDR1 SGHDT and CDR2 YYEEEE. CDR3 in amino acids: CASSNGQNWGELFF. The CDR3 DNA reads as TGTGCCAGCAGCAACGGACAGAATTGGGGGGAGCTGTTTTTT. Supplemented by reference TRBV5-6 and TRBJ2-2, the full variable domain reads DAGVTQSPTHLIKTRGQQVTLRCSPKSGHDTVSWYQQALGQGPQFIFQYYEEEERQRGNFPDRFSGHQFPNYSSELNVNALLLGDSALYLCASSNGQNWGELFFGEGSRLTVL.